This entry describes one TCR beta chain. The CDR3 sequence is 14 residues long. Germline loops: CDR1 KGHSH, CDR2 LQKENI. Trimming cost V 2 bases and J 4 bases, with 12 bases left between them. The data originate from a study of blood T cell repertoires in COVID-19. Whole-study context: COVID-19 samples from acute and convalescent phases originated in the United States, Italy and Spain. The cDNA or gDNA used as material had been derived from T cells, B-cell-depleted T cells, or PBMCs.

In the original analysis: Amplifying reference gene primers gave estimates of nucleated cell counts. Repertoires were generated with immunoSEQ multiplex PCR, while TCRdb's copy carries only in-frame clones and drops some. V and J calls and clone size are as listed in that table; D and trimming were resolved from the DNA. The table records about 98,000 clones, more than 60% of them present only once. Material for sequencing was peripheral blood. The chain couples TRBV18 to TRBJ2-7; D is perhaps TRBD2 (5 bases). This TCR was recovered from a man aged 65 to 85 with acute or convalescent COVID-19. In DNA, the CDR3 is TGTGCCAGCTCACCATCCGGGGATCGGTACGAGCAGTACTTC. It translates to CASSPSGDRYEQYF.